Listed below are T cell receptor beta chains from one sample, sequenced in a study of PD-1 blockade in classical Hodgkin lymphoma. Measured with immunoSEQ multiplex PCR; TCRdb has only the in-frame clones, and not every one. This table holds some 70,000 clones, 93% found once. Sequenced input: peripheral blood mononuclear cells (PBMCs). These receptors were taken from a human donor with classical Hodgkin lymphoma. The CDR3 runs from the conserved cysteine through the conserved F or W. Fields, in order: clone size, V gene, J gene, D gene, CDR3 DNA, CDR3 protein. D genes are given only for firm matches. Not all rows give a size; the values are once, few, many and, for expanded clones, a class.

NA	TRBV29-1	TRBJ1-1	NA	TGCAGCGTCCTCGGGGCGGGGGGCCGCCGATCTGAAGCTTTCTTT	CSVLGAGGRRSEAFF
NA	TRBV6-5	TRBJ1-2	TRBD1	TGTGCCAGCGGACGACAGGGGATGAATGGCTACACCTTC	CASGRQGMNGYTF
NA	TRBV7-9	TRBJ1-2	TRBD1	TGTGCCAGCAGCTTCAGGGGGTCTGACTATGGCTACACCTTC	CASSFRGSDYGYTF
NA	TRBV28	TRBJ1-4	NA	TGTGCCAGCAGTTCCTACAGTGCAACTAATGAAAAACTGTTTTTT	CASSSYSATNEKLFF
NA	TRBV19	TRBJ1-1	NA	TGTGCCAGTAGTATGCGGGGCCAGAACACTGAAGCTTTCTTT	CASSMRGQNTEAFF
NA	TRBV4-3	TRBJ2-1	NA	TGCGCCAGCAGCCAAGATCTTAAGGGGGGTGTAGGTGAGCAGTTCTTC	CASSQDLKGGVGEQFF
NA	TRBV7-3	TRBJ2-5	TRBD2	TGTGCCAGCAGCTCTGCCGCTAGCGGGGGGTCCGAGACCCAGTACTTC	CASSSAASGGSETQYF
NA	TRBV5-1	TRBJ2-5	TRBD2	TGCGCCAGCAGCCCCGGGACTAGCGGGGTGAAGACCCAGTACTTC	CASSPGTSGVKTQYF
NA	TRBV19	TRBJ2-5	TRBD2	TGTGCCAGTAATGGACGCGGGAGAAAGCAGTACTTC	CASNGRGRKQYF
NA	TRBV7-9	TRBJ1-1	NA	TGTGCCAGCAGCTTAACCAGGACAGCAAACACTGAAGCTTTCTTT	CASSLTRTANTEAFF
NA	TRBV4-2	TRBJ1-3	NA	TGTGCCAGCAGCCAAGATTTAGGGGGGGGCGAGGGAAACACCATATATTTT	CASSQDLGGGEGNTIYF
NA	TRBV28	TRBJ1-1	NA	TGTGCCAGCAGTTTATTGGGGGCCAAGGGCACTGAAGCTTTCTTT	CASSLLGAKGTEAFF
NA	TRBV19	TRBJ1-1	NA	TGTGCCAGTAGTTCATCGGGACACACTGAAGCTTTCTTT	CASSSSGHTEAFF
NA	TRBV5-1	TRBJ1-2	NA	TGCGCCAGCAGCTTGACAGGATCCAACTATGGCTACACCTTC	CASSLTGSNYGYTF
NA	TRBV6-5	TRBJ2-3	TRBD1	TGTGCCAGCAGATACAGGGGGATATCAGATACGCAGTATTTT	CASRYRGISDTQYF
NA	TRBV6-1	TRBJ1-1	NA	TGTGCCAGCAGGGAGGCAGGGCAGACTGAAGCTTTCTTT	CASREAGQTEAFF
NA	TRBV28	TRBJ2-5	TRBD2	TGTGCCAGCAGGCTCGCGGGGGTACCGATCCAAGAGACCCAGTACTTC	CASRLAGVPIQETQYF
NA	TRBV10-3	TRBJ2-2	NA	TGTGCCATCACCGGAGGGGCCGCCCCGGTGGGGAACGGGGAGCTGTTTTTT	CAITGGAAPVGNGELFF
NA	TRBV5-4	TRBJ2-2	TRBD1	TGTGCCAGCAGTGGACAGGGCGCGAACACCGGGGAGCTGTTTTTT	CASSGQGANTGELFF
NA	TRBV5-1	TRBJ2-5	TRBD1	TGCGCCAGCAGGAGAGACACGGCCCGGACAGGGGCGAGAGAGACCCAGTACTTC	CASRRDTARTGARETQYF
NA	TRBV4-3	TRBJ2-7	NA	TGCGCCAGCAGCCAAGCGGGTGACATGAGTTACGAGCAGTACTTC	CASSQAGDMSYEQYF
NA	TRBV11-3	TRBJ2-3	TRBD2	TGTGCCAGCAGAAGGACTAGCGGGGGGTCAGATACGCAGTATTTT	CASRRTSGGSDTQYF
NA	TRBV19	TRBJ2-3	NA	TGTGCCAGTGAATCGGATACGCAGTATTTT	CASESDTQYF
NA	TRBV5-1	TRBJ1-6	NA	TGCGCCAGCAGCTTCTCAGGACAGCTAAATTCACCCCTCCACTTT	CASSFSGQLNSPLHF
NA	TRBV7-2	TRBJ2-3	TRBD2	TGTGCCAGCAGCAGGCGTCCGGTAGCGGGGGGAACAGATACGCAGTATTTT	CASSRRPVAGGTDTQYF
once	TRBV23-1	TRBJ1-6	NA	TGCGCCAGCAGTCAATTAACGGGGAGCTATAATTCACCCCTCCACTTT	CASSQLTGSYNSPLHF
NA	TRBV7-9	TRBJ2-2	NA	TGTGCCAGCAGCCCGAGCAGGGCCACGACCTACACCGGGGAGCTGTTTTTT	CASSPSRATTYTGELFF
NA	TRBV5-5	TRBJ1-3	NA	TGTGCCAGCAGCTTGGACTATGTAGGGCCGTTTGGAAACACCATATATTTT	CASSLDYVGPFGNTIYF
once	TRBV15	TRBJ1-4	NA	TGTGCCACCAGTGCGAGGGTGGTCGGCGAAAAACTGTTTTTT	CATSARVVGEKLFF
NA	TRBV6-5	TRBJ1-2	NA	TGTGCCAGCACCCTACGCGAGGGGAATGGCTACACCTTC	CASTLREGNGYTF
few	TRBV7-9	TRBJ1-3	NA	TGTGCCAGCAGCTTACAGGGGAGGTCTGGAAACACCATATATTTT	CASSLQGRSGNTIYF
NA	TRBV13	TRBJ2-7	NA	TGTGCCAGCAGCTTACAAGGGAGGACCTACGAGCAGTACTTC	CASSLQGRTYEQYF
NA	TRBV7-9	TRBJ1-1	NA	TGTGCCAGCAGCCGTAACCGGGACCCTCCGAACGAAGCTTTCTTT	CASSRNRDPPNEAFF
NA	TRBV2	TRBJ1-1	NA	TGTGCCAGCAGGTCTAGAAGCGCGAACACTGAAGCTTTCTTT	CASRSRSANTEAFF
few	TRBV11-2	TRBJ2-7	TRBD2	TGTGCCAGCAGGGGTCTAGCGGGGGGGACCTACGAGCAGTACTTC	CASRGLAGGTYEQYF
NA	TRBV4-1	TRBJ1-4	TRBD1	TGCGCCAGCAGCCCTGCTCCTGAGGACAGGGGATGGAGTGAAAAACTGTTTTTT	CASSPAPEDRGWSEKLFF
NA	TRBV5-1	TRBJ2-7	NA	TGCGCCAGCAGCTTGGGGCAGGGCAACTCCTACGAGCAGTACTTC	CASSLGQGNSYEQYF
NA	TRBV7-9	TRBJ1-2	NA	TGTGCCAGCAGCCCGAGCGCTTTAGATAACTATGGCTACACCTTC	CASSPSALDNYGYTF
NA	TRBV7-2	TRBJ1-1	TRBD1	TGTGCCAGCAGCCCCGACAGGGACACTGAAGCTTTCTTT	CASSPDRDTEAFF
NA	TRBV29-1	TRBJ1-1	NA	TGCAGCGCGATTTACAGGCGACCATACACTGAAGCTTTCTTT	CSAIYRRPYTEAFF
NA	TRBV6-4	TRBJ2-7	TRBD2	TGTGCCATCCCGGGACTAGCCTACGAGCAGTACTTC	CAIPGLAYEQYF